This entry lists 30 T cell receptor beta chains sequenced from one sample in a study of T cell repertoires in cytomegalovirus infection. In TCRdb, the reads were re-called with MiXCR into one record per CDR3 protein. The sample lists about 700,000 distinct CDR3 sequences; roughly 36% were seen once. No cognate antigen is known for these TCRs. Material: cultured PBMCs, obtained from culture after CMV antigen stimulation. The receptors originated from a human donor in good health (CMV status not recorded). Some clones in this sample may be carry-over from other donors' samples.

The chain uses TRBV14 and TRBJ2-1; weak D call: TRBD1 (6 bases). V lost 4 bases and J lost 3, with 16 bases in between. The germline V gene encodes CDR1 SGHDN and CDR2 FVKESK. This CDR3 is 16 amino acids long. In DNA form, the CDR3 reads TGTGCCAGCAGCCGAAGCCGATTGGACAGCTACAATGAGCAGTTCTTC. As protein: CASSRSRLDSYNEQFF.

Only a few counts were recorded for this clonotype. V usage is TRBV7-2 and J usage is TRBJ2-7; TRBD2 agrees at 9 bases. CDR3 length: 14 residues. After removal of 5 bases from V and 7 bases from J, the junction contained 9 bases not matched to a gene. Germline loops: CDR1 SGHTA, CDR2 FQGNSA. The CDR3 loop is CASSTIAGAGEQYF. DNA of the CDR3: TGTGCCAGCAGCACCATAGCGGGAGCGGGGGAGCAGTACTTC. Supplemented by reference TRBV7-2 and TRBJ2-7, the full variable domain reads GAGVSQSPSNKVTEKGKDVELRCDPISGHTALYWYRQSLGQGLEFLIYFQGNSAPDKSGLPSDRFSAERTGGSVSTLTIQRTQQEDSAVYLCASSTIAGAGEQYFGPGTRLTVT.

This clonotype has only a few counts. The CDR3 DNA reads as TGCGCCAGCCGACAGACGAACACCGGGGAGCTGTTTTTT. Residues: CASRQTNTGELFF. V gene TRBV5-1 combines with J gene TRBJ2-2; tentatively, D is TRBD1 (5 bases). This CDR3 contains 13 residues. Trimming left V 7 bases short and J 0 bases short, with 7 bases between. Germline values: CDR1 SGHRS, CDR2 YFSETQ.

This clonotype came up a few times. The DNA of the CDR3 is TGTGCCAGCAGCCAGATTGGGGGATCTACCACAGATACGCAGTATTTT. It codes for CASSQIGGSTTDTQYF. The chain joins TRBV7-2 to TRBJ2-3; D might be TRBD1 or TRBD2, each matching 5 bases. The germline CDR1 and CDR2 sequences are SGHTA and FQGNSA. CDR3 length equals 16 residues. Trimming stripped 5 bases from V and 2 bases from J, with 17 bases between.

In this sample, this clonotype turned up a few times. V and J are TRBV7-2 and TRBJ2-5, with 8 nucleotides matching TRBD2. The CDR3 has 14 amino acids. CDR1 is SGHTA and CDR2 is FQGNSA in the germline V gene. Trimming removed 5 bases from V and 4 bases from J; junction bases left unmatched: 6. This CDR3 reads CASSMGLGRETQYF. The CDR3 DNA follows: TGTGCCAGCAGCATGGGACTAGGTCGAGAGACCCAGTACTTC.

J is TRBJ2-3 and V is TRBV29-1, with D perhaps TRBD1 or TRBD2 (5 bases each). Trimming stripped 4 bases from V and 0 bases from J, with 14 bases between. Germline CDR1 is SQVTM and CDR2 is ANQGSEA. This CDR3 contains 15 residues. CDR3 amino acids: CSVGGIGASTDTQYF. In nucleotides, the CDR3 is TGCAGCGTTGGGGGGATCGGGGCTAGCACAGATACGCAGTATTTT.

The rearrangement joins TRBV7-9 to TRBJ1-3; the D is unclear. Germline CDR1 is SEHNR and CDR2 is FQNEAQ (reference sequence). The CDR3 loop spans 16 amino acids. Deletions cut 10 bases from V and 1 base from J, with 20 bases between. The CDR3 DNA reads as TGTGCCACCTACCCGGGCAGTCAAGGTTCTGGAAACACCATATATTTT. Protein sequence: CATYPGSQGSGNTIYF.

The rearrangement joins TRBV12-5 to TRBJ1-3; 8 bases align to TRBD1. CDR1 is LGHNT, CDR2 FRNRAP, per germline. With 0 bases clipped from V and 0 bases from J, the junction kept 7 bases outside the gene matches. This CDR3 is built from 18 residues. The CDR3 reads CASGLVLRTGNSGNTIYF. CDR3 coding DNA: TGTGCTAGTGGTTTGGTACTGAGGACAGGGAACTCTGGAAACACCATATATTTT.

The J gene is TRBJ1-1, the V gene TRBV25-1; the match to TRBD1 covers 7 bases. The CDR3 is 13 amino acids. J gave up 6 bases and V 3 bases, and 4 bases lay outside the gene matches. The germline gives CDR1 MGHDK, CDR2 SYGVNS. The CDR3: CASSDTGEAEAFF. The CDR3 coding sequence is TGTGCCAGCAGTGATACAGGGGAGGCTGAAGCTTTCTTT.

This clonotype has only a few counts. The chain uses TRBV10-3 and TRBJ2-3; 8 bases fit TRBD2. The CDR3 is 16 amino acids. The germline gives CDR1 ENHRY, CDR2 SYGVKD. J gave up 0 bases and V 4 bases, and 6 bases lay outside the gene matches. The CDR3 loop is CAISAGSGASTDTQYF. CDR3 nucleotides: TGTGCCATCAGTGCCGGTAGCGGGGCTAGCACAGATACGCAGTATTTT.

This clonotype was seen a few times. For the CDR3, the DNA is TGTGCCAGCAGCCCAATGGGCCTTAGGGGAGGGTTCTTC. Amino acid sequence: CASSPMGLRGGFF. The V and J genes are TRBV7-8 and TRBJ2-1, with a possible D match to TRBD2 (6 bases). With 5 bases removed from V and 15 bases from J, the gap between germline ends came to 20 bases. Germline CDR1 and CDR2: SGHVS and FQNEAQ. There are 13 residues in the CDR3. Together with reference TRBV7-8 and TRBJ2-1, the CDR3 gives the full variable domain: GAGVSQSPRYKVAKRGQDVALRCDPISGHVSLFWYQQALGQGPEFLTYFQNEAQLDKSGLPSDRFFAERPEGSVSTLKIQRTQQEDSAVYLCASSPMGLRGGFFGPGTRLTVL.

The chain recombines TRBV6-7 with TRBJ2-1; 12 nucleotides agree with TRBD1. TRBV6-7 is given ORF status, its function remaining uncertain. The ends lost 5 bases at V and 8 bases at J; junction bases unmatched: 19. This CDR3 has 19 amino acids. The CDR3 DNA is TGTGCCAGCAGTAATCCCACGGGGGGGGACAGGGGGCCCCAGGATGAGCAGTTCTTC. It yields the protein CASSNPTGGDRGPQDEQFF.

This chain links TRBV20-1 with TRBJ1-5, with D maybe TRBD1 (5 bases). The CDR3 runs to 13 residues. Deletions cut 7 bases from V and 0 bases from J, with 10 bases between. Per the germline V gene, CDR1 is DFQATT and CDR2 is SNEGSKA (reference sequence). CDR3 nucleotides: TGCAGTGTCAAAGGGGATAGCAATCAGCCCCAGCATTTT. The encoded protein is CSVKGDSNQPQHF.

This clonotype has only a few counts. The chain is built from TRBV6-5 and TRBJ2-7, with 7 bases matching TRBD1. With 0 bases clipped from V and 5 bases from J, the junction kept 7 bases outside the gene matches. Per germline, CDR1 MNHEY and CDR2 SVGAGI. This CDR3 spans 15 amino acids. Here the CDR3 reads CASSYSRQGDDEQYF. CDR3 sequence (DNA): TGTGCCAGCAGTTACTCCCGACAGGGAGACGACGAGCAGTACTTC.

The CDR3 loop reads CASTNGQGGSNQPQHF. The CDR3 coding sequence is TGTGCCAGCACTAACGGACAGGGCGGCAGCAATCAGCCCCAGCATTTT. The chain joins TRBV6-7 to TRBJ1-5, with 8 bases identical to TRBD1. TRBV6-7 is reported as an ORF; its role is uncertain. Germline trimming cut 7 bases from V and 1 base from J; bases unmatched to any gene: 9. This CDR3 region has 16 residues.

V usage is TRBV7-9 and J usage is TRBJ1-2; TRBD1 might be the D (6 bases). CDR1 and CDR2 (germline): SEHNR, FQNEAQ (reference sequence). The CDR3 sequence is 15 residues long. Trimming took 3 bases from V and 0 from J, leaving 11 bases between them. CDR3 nucleotides: TGTGCCAGCAGCTTGACCGGGACACCTAACTATGGCTACACCTTC. It is translated as CASSLTGTPNYGYTF.

This clonotype has a count of ten or more. The gene calls are TRBV7-8 and TRBJ2-1; possible D gene TRBD2, 5 bases. V was cut by 6 bases and J by 5 bases, with 11 bases left in between. This CDR3 contains 13 residues. The germline V gene encodes CDR1 SGHVS and CDR2 FQNEAQ. CDR3 residues: CASREDPHNEQFF. In DNA, the CDR3 is TGTGCCAGCAGGGAGGACCCTCACAATGAGCAGTTCTTC.

This chain uses TRBV2 with TRBJ1-1; possibly TRBD1 for D (6 bases). The CDR3 has 13 residues. Germline CDR1 SNHLY, CDR2 FYNNEI. V was pared by 8 bases and J by 1 base, with 11 bases between. The CDR3 region has the DNA TGTGCCAGCCAATTACAGGGGAACACTGAAGCTTTCTTT. As protein: CASQLQGNTEAFF.

J is TRBJ2-6 and V is TRBV7-9, with D uncertain. Germline assignment: CDR1 SEHNR and CDR2 FQNEAQ (reference sequence). This CDR3 region has 14 residues. V lost 7 bases, J lost 0 bases, and 7 bases lay in between. The CDR3 is CASTPDSGANVLTF. CDR3 DNA sequence: TGTGCCAGCACCCCGGACTCTGGGGCCAACGTCCTGACTTTC.

The V and J genes are TRBV7-8 and TRBJ1-4; D perhaps matches TRBD1 (6 bases). Germline CDR1 SGHVS, CDR2 FQNEAQ. The CDR3 covers 13 residues. Trimming removed 8 bases at V and 8 bases at J, with 15 bases between. Written as DNA, the CDR3 is TGTGCCAGCGTAAGGGGGGCGGGAGAAAAACTGTTTTTT. It codes for CASVRGAGEKLFF.

The chain carries TRBV20-1 and TRBJ1-2; weak D call: TRBD1 (5 bases). CDR3 length equals 13 residues. V was trimmed by 6 bases and J by 6 bases, leaving 17 bases between them. Germline values: CDR1 DFQATT, CDR2 SNEGSKA (reference sequence). CDR3 in amino acids: CSANSRVSNGYTF. CDR3 DNA sequence: TGCAGTGCCAATTCCAGGGTCTCGAATGGCTACACCTTC.

The V gene is TRBV29-1, the J gene TRBJ2-6; D is perhaps TRBD2 (6 bases). From germline, CDR1 is SQVTM and CDR2 ANQGSEA. The CDR3 has 18 amino acids. V was cut by 5 bases and J by 0 bases, with 20 bases left in between. CDR3 nucleotides: TGCAGCGTTACGGATGCGGGACCTCTTCACTCTGGGGCCAACGTCCTGACTTTC. It translates to CSVTDAGPLHSGANVLTF.

The chain employs TRBV4-1 and TRBJ2-1; D is unresolved. V shed 1 base and J shed 0 bases, with 13 bases lying between them. This CDR3 is 17 amino acids long. Germline V gene lookup returns CDR1 MGHRA and CDR2 YSYEKL. This chain's CDR3 is CASSQVNHRSSYNEQFF. The CDR3 DNA reads as TGCGCCAGCAGCCAAGTAAACCATCGAAGCTCCTACAATGAGCAGTTCTTC.

The J gene is TRBJ2-3, the V gene TRBV6-5; perhaps TRBD1 as D (5 bases). The CDR3 extends over 15 amino acids. V was trimmed by 5 bases and J by 6 bases, leaving 18 bases between them. The germline CDR1 and CDR2 sequences are MNHEY and SVGAGI. The CDR3 nucleotides are TGTGCCAGCAGTCGATTCTCTAGGGGCTTCGATACGCAGTATTTT. It is translated as CASSRFSRGFDTQYF.

The J gene is TRBJ1-2, the V gene TRBV5-4; 8 positions match TRBD1. CDR1 and CDR2 (germline): SGHNT, YYREEE (reference sequence). V lost 0 bases to trimming and J lost 7 bases; unmatched junction nucleotides: 5. CDR3 length: 14 residues. CDR3: CASSLGTGNPGYTF. The CDR3 coding sequence is TGTGCCAGCAGCTTGGGGACAGGGAATCCTGGCTACACCTTC. The full variable domain, rest sourced from reference TRBV5-4 and TRBJ1-2, is ETGVTQSPTHLIKTRGQQVTLRCSSQSGHNTVSWYQQALGQGPQFIFQYYREEENGRGNFPPRFSGLQFPNYSSELNVNALELDDSALYLCASSLGTGNPGYTFGSGTRLTVV.

CDR3: CASSSRTSNYGYTF. CDR3 DNA: TGTGCCAGCAGCTCGCGGACATCTAACTATGGCTACACCTTC. The chain carries TRBV7-9 and TRBJ1-2; maybe TRBD1 (5 bases). V was pared by 4 bases and J by 0 bases, with 9 bases between. CDR3 length: 14 residues. Germline V gene lookup returns CDR1 SEHNR and CDR2 FQNEAQ (reference sequence).

The sample holds a few counts of this clonotype. The chain recombines TRBV7-6 with TRBJ1-1, with D hard to call. Germline loops: CDR1 SGHVS, CDR2 FNYEAQ. V shed 1 base and J shed 3 bases, with 15 bases lying between them. The CDR3 spans 16 residues. The CDR3 DNA reads as TGTGCCAGCAGCTTAGATCCCCGTGTGTTGGACACTGAAGCTTTCTTT. Its protein is CASSLDPRVLDTEAFF.

The chain joins TRBV12-3 or TRBV12-4 to TRBJ2-4; D might be TRBD1 (5 bases). V gave up 2 bases and J gave up 9 bases, with 11 bases separating them. The CDR3 is 13 residues long. CDR3 amino acids: CASSLYPGIIQYF. Here the CDR3 DNA reads TGTGCCAGCAGTTTATATCCAGGGATCATTCAGTACTTC.

This rearrangement joins TRBV20-1 to TRBJ2-5, with D perhaps matching TRBD2 (5 bases). V was clipped by 2 bases and J by 6 bases, with 7 bases between them. This CDR3 comprises 11 residues. CDR1 DFQATT and CDR2 SNEGSKA come from the germline V gene (reference sequence). CDR3 loop: CSARLAQTQYF. CDR3 nucleotide sequence: TGCAGTGCTAGACTAGCCCAGACCCAGTACTTC.

This rearrangement joins TRBV18 to TRBJ1-4; D ambiguous. The V end lost 3 bases, the J end lost 3 bases, and 11 bases lay between the germline ends. The CDR3 consists of 15 residues. In germline, CDR1 is KGHSH, CDR2 LQKENI. The CDR3 reads CASSPSGSANEKLFF. The CDR3 DNA follows: TGTGCCAGCTCACCTTCGGGGTCAGCTAATGAAAAACTGTTTTTT.